The entry below describes one T cell receptor beta chain. The data derive from a study of T cells after yellow fever vaccination. Study details: Fractions containing few cells were prepared with SMART-Seq v4 Ultra Low Input.

Template switching with 5'RACE generated the TCR cDNA and added a universal primer site and UMIs. TCRdb called the 5' RACE reads again in MiXCR, with one record for every CDR3 protein. The repertoire includes 400,000 to 650,000 distinct CDR3 sequences, roughly 22% of them detected once, and less than 20% sits in the top ten. Germline V gene lookup returns CDR1 LGHNA and CDR2 YSLEER. The CDR3 consists of 14 residues. V was trimmed by 4 bases and J by 8 bases, leaving 17 bases between them. The TCR was taken from a man between 18 and 35 years old who received the YFV17D yellow fever vaccine. The sample consisted of PBMCs, taken roughly 20 days after the first yellow fever vaccination. The gene calls are TRBV4-3 and TRBJ1-2, with TRBD1 as a possible D gene (6 bases). CDR3 DNA: TGCGCCAGCAGCCCCAGGGGAAGGAGTTCGGGCTACACCTTC. Protein product: CASSPRGRSSGYTF.